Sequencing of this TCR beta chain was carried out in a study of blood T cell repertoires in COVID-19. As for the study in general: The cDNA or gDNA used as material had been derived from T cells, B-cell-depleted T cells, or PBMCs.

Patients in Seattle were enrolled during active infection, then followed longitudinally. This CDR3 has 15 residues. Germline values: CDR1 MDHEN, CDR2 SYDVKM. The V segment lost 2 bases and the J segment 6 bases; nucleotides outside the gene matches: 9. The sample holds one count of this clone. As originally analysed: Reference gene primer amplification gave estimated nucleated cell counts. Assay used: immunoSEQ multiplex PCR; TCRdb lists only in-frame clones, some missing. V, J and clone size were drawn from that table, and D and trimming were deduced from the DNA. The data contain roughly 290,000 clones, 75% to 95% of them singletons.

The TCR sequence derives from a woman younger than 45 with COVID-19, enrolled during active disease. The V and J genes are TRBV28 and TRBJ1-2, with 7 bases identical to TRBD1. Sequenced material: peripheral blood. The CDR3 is CASSLNRDSRDGYTF. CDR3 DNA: TGTGCCAGCAGTTTAAACCGGGACAGTAGAGATGGCTACACCTTC.